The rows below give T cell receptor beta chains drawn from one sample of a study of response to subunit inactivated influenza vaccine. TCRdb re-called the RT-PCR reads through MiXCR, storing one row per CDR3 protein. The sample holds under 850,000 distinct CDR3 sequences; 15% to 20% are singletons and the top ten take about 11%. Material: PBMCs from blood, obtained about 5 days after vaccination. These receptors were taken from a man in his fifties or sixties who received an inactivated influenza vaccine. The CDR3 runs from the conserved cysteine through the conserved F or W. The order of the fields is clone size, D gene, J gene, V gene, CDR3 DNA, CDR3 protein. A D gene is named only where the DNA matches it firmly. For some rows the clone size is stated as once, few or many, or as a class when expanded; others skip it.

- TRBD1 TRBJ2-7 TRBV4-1 TGCGCCAGCAGCCAGGGTCCGGGACAGCGACCTCAAGGGGAGTACTTC CASSQGPGQRPQGEYF
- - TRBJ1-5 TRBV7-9 TGTGCCAGCAGCCCCGGACAGACTAGCAATCAGCCCCAGCATTTT CASSPGQTSNQPQHF
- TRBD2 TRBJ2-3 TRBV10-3 TGTGCCATCAGTGAGTCGACTAGCGGGAGGGTCACAGATACGCAGTATTTT CAISESTSGRVTDTQYF
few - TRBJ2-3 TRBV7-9 TGTGCCAGCAGCTTAGCTCTGACTAGAAACACAGATACGCAGTATTTT CASSLALTRNTDTQYF
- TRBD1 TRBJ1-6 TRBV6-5 TGTGCCAGCAGTTACTCGACGCGGACAGGGAATTCACCCCTCCACTTT CASSYSTRTGNSPLHF
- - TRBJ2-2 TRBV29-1 TGCAGCGTTGTATCCAGCCACACCGGGGAGCTGTTTTTT CSVVSSHTGELFF
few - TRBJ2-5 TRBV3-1 TGTGCCAGCAGCCAAGGTGGAGTAGCTGGGGAGACCCAGTACTTC CASSQGGVAGETQYF
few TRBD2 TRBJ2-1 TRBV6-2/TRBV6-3 TGTGCCAGCAAAATCGGGGGGACTACCTACAATGAGCAGTTCTTC CASKIGGTTYNEQFF
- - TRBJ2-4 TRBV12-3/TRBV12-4 TGTGCCAGCAGTTTAGCAGGGGGGGGCAAAAACATTCAGTACTTC CASSLAGGGKNIQYF
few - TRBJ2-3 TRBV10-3 TGTGCCATCAGTGAGTCCAGGGGCACAGATACGCAGTATTTT CAISESRGTDTQYF
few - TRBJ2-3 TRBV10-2 TGCGCCAGCAGTGAGTCGAACCCGGGGGCGAGCACAGATACGCAGTATTTT CASSESNPGASTDTQYF
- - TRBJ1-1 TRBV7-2 TGTGCCAGCAGCGTGACGAGGGACACTGAAGCTTTCTTT CASSVTRDTEAFF
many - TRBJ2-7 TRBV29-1 TGCAGCGTATCTCAAAATCTTGTCGAGCAGTACTTC CSVSQNLVEQYF
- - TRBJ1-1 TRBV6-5 TGTGCCAGCAGTTACTCGAGGTCGGGGGGGAGGGGTGAAGCTTTCTTT CASSYSRSGGRGEAFF
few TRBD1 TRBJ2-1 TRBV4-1 TGCGCCAGCAGCCAGAATACCCGGACAGGTAGGCGTTTGAATGAGCAGTTCTTC CASSQNTRTGRRLNEQFF
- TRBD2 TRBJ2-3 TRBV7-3 TGTGCCAGCAGCTTAAGTGCTAGCGGGACCAGCACAGATACGCAGTATTTT CASSLSASGTSTDTQYF
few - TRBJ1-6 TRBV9 TGTGCCAGCAGCCTCGGGCCAGGACCAGATTTTGATTCACCCCTCCACTTT CASSLGPGPDFDSPLHF
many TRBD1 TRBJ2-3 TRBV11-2 TGTGCCAGCAGCTTGTATTCTCTCTCAGGGGGCTTTGATACGCAGTATTTT CASSLYSLSGGFDTQYF
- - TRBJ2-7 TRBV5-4 TGTGCCAGCAGCATGGGAACAGGCTCGGCCTACGAGCAGTACTTC CASSMGTGSAYEQYF
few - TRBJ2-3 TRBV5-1 TGCGCCAGCAGCTTGTGGGGTATTGGGACAGATACGCAGTATTTT CASSLWGIGTDTQYF
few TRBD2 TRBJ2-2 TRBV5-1 TGCGCCAGCAGCTTAGGGTTGACGGGAGGAACACGTGACGGGGAGCTGTTTTTT CASSLGLTGGTRDGELFF
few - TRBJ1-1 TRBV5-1 TGCGCCAGCAGCTTGGCCTTCGCAGTCACTGAAGCTTTCTTT CASSLAFAVTEAFF
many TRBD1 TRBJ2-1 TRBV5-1 TGCGCCAGCAGCTTGGGACAGGGGTTCTACAATGAGCAGTTCTTC CASSLGQGFYNEQFF
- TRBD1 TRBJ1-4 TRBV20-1 TGCAGTGCCCAAGGACAGGGACTTAATGAAAAACTGTTTTTT CSAQGQGLNEKLFF
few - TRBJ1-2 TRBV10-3 TGTGCCATCTCTCTCAATAACTATGGCTACACCTTC CAISLNNYGYTF
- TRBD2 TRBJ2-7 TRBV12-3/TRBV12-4 TGTGCCAGCAGTTTGGGGACGGGGGGAAGCTCCTACGAGCAGTACTTC CASSLGTGGSSYEQYF
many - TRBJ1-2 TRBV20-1 TGCAGTGCTAGGGGGGGTGTTGGGTCTGGCTACACCTTC CSARGGVGSGYTF
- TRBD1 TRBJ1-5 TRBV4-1 TGCGCCAGCAGCCAAGAGATCCGGGTCAGGGGGAATCAGCCCCAGCATTTT CASSQEIRVRGNQPQHF
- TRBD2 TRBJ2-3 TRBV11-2 TGTGCCAGCAGCTCCCCCTATGCGGTCCTAGCGGGTGAACGCACAGATACGCAGTATTTT CASSSPYAVLAGERTDTQYF
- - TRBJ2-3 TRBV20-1 TGCAGTGCTAGGCGGGCTTCCGGGACCACAGATACGCAGTATTTT CSARRASGTTDTQYF
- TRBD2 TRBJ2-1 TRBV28 TGTGCCAGCAGTTCCACTCGACTAGCGGGGGGCTCCTACAATGAGCAGTTCTTC CASSSTRLAGGSYNEQFF
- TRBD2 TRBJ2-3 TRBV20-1 TGCAGTGCCAGACTAGCCGCAGATACGCAGTATTTT CSARLAADTQYF
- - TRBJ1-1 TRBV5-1 TGCGCCAGCAGCGAGCTTCTGAACACTGAAGCTTTCTTT CASSELLNTEAFF
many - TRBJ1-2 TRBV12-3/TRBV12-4 TGTGCCAGCAGTTTAGCCTTACGTCCCGCGTTCTATGGCTACACCTTC CASSLALRPAFYGYTF
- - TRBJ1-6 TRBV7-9 TGTGCCAGCAGCTTATCTCCCTTTAATTCACCCCTCCACTTT CASSLSPFNSPLHF
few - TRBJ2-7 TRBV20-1 TGCAGTGCTAGCTCTCAGGCCCGCGGGTCCTACGAGCAGTACTTC CSASSQARGSYEQYF
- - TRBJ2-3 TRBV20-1 TGCAGTGCCGAGGGTGTTAGATCAGATACGCAGTATTTT CSAEGVRSDTQYF
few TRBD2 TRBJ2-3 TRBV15 TGTGCCACCAGCAGCAGGACTAGCGGACGCACAGATACGCAGTATTTT CATSSRTSGRTDTQYF
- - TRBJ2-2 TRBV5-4 TGTGCCAGCAGCTTCCAGGGTGGGAGTACCGGGGAGCTGTTTTTT CASSFQGGSTGELFF
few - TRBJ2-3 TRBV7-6 TGTGCCAGCAGCTCGTCAGTAAGCACAGATACGCAGTATTTT CASSSSVSTDTQYF
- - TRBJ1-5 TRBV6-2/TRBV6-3 TGTGCCAGCAGTTACCACCTGACAGAGAAGCAGCCCCAGCATTTT CASSYHLTEKQPQHF
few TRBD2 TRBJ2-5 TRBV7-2 TGTGCCAGCAGCCCCGTGGGGACTAGCGTGATCCAGTACTTC CASSPVGTSVIQYF
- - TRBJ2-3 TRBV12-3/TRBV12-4 TGTGCCAGCAGTAACGGACACAATACGCAGTATTTT CASSNGHNTQYF
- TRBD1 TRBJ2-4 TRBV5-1 TGCGCCAGCAGCCCGATGGACAGGGCTACCTTCGCAAGTGGGAATAGCATTCAGTACTTC CASSPMDRATFASGNSIQYF
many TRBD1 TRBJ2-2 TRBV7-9 TGTGCCAGCAGACGGGACAGCAACACCGGGGAGCTGTTTTTT CASRRDSNTGELFF
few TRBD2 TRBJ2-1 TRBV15 TGTGCCACCAGCAGAGGGGTGACTAGCGGGAGCGATGAGCAGTTCTTC CATSRGVTSGSDEQFF
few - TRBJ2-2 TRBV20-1 TGCAGTGCCCCAGGACCGGTGAACCCCGGGGAGCTGTTTTTT CSAPGPVNPGELFF
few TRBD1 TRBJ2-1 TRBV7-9 TGTGCCAGCAGCCCGCTCCGGACAGGGGGCTCCGATGAGCAGTTCTTC CASSPLRTGGSDEQFF
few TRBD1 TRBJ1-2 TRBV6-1 TGTGCCAGCAGTGAAGCGACAGGGGATGGCTACACCTTC CASSEATGDGYTF
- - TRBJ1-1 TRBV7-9 TGTGCCAGCAGCTCAGAAACAGGGCGAGGGAACACTGAAGCTTTCTTT CASSSETGRGNTEAFF
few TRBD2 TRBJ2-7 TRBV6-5 TGTGCCAGCAGTTCAGAATCTAGCGGGTTAAGCTCCTACGAGCAGTACTTC CASSSESSGLSSYEQYF
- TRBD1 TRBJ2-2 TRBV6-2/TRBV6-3 TGTGCCAGCAGGGGACAGCGACGAGACACCGGGGAGCTGTTTTTT CASRGQRRDTGELFF
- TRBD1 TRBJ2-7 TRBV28 TGTGCCAGCAGTTCGTCGGACAGGGCTTACGAGCAGTACTTC CASSSSDRAYEQYF
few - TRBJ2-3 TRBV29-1 TGCAGCGTTGCGATTTATAGCGGTAAGACGGGCACAGATACGCAGTATTTT CSVAIYSGKTGTDTQYF
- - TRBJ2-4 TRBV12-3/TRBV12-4 TGTGCCAGCAGTTTCGGAGACGGCCTAGCCAAAAACATTCAGTACTTC CASSFGDGLAKNIQYF
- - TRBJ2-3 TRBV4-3 TGCGCCAGCAGCCGAGGGCAAGTAACGACAGATACGCAGTATTTT CASSRGQVTTDTQYF
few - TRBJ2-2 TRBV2 TGTGCCAGCACCGAAAGGAGCCTTTTTGGTACCGGGGAGCTGTTTTTT CASTERSLFGTGELFF
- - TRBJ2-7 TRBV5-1 TGCGCCAGCAGCCAACACAGGTCCCTCTACGAGCAGTACTTC CASSQHRSLYEQYF
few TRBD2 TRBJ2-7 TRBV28 TGTGCCAGCAGACTGGGGACTAGCGGGAGTCACGAGCAGTACTTC CASRLGTSGSHEQYF